These 6 T cell receptor beta chains were sequenced from one sample in a study of long-term antiretroviral therapy in people with HIV. A v3.0 immunoSEQ assay was performed at survey level. Produced via immunoSEQ multiplex PCR; TCRdb's table is partial and in-frame only. Of about 21,000 clones in the sample, approximately 79% were seen once. This material consisted of unsorted PBMCs, taken 4.1 years after starting antiretroviral therapy. These receptors were collected from a woman in her thirties or forties with HIV.

The chain employs TRBV7-2 and TRBJ1-5, with TRBD1 identical over 9 bases. V trimming: 5 bases; J trimming: 7 bases; junction bases outside the gene matches: 15. Germline CDR1 and CDR2: SGHTA and FQGNSA. This CDR3 is 17 amino acids long. CDR3 sequence: CASSDRQGDLVRQPQHF. The CDR3, as DNA: TGTGCCAGCAGCGATCGACAGGGGGATTTGGTAAGGCAGCCCCAGCATTTT.

The chain couples TRBV5-1 to TRBJ1-1; maybe TRBD1 (5 bases). This CDR3 region has 15 residues. V was shortened by 4 bases and J by 4 bases, with 17 bases between the two germline ends. Germline CDR1 and CDR2: SGHRS and YFSETQ. The CDR3 bases are TGCGCCAGCAGCAAGGGACCGTCGTCAGGCACTGAAGCTTTCTTT. Its translation is CASSKGPSSGTEAFF.

J is TRBJ2-1 and V is TRBV4-3, with D hard to call. CDR3 size: 12 residues. The V end lost 0 bases, the J end lost 8 bases, and 5 bases lay between the germline ends. Germline loops: CDR1 LGHNA, CDR2 YSLEER. CDR3 DNA sequence: TGCGCCAGCAGCCAAGAAAGGGATGAGCAGTTCTTC. This encodes CASSQERDEQFF.

The rearrangement joins TRBV12-5 to TRBJ2-2; 7 nucleotides agree with TRBD1. Unmatched junction bases numbered 4, after V lost 5 bases and J lost 4 bases. The CDR3 contains 14 residues. Germline values: CDR1 LGHNT, CDR2 FRNRAP. CDR3 amino acids: CASGPDRATGELFF. CDR3 DNA: TGTGCTAGTGGTCCCGACAGGGCCACCGGGGAGCTGTTTTTT.

Comment on this clone: Sequence at one end of the junction differs from germline and may be a read error. The chain couples TRBV2 to TRBJ1-2, with 11 positions matching TRBD1. The CDR3 loop spans 12 amino acids. The V gene's germline CDR1 is SNHLY and CDR2 FYNNEI. The CDR3 nucleotides read TGTGCCAGCACCAACCCCCGGGACAGGGGGGGGTTC. Its protein product is CASTNPRDRGGF. The entire variable domain, with the rest obtained from reference TRBV2 and TRBJ1-2, is as follows: EPEVTQTPSHQVTQMGQEVILRCVPISNHLYFYWYRQILGQKVEFLVSFYNNEISEKSEIFDDQFSVERPDGSNFTLKIRSTKLEDSAMYFCASTNPRDRGGFGSGTRLTVV.

This chain links TRBV11-2 with TRBJ1-4; tentatively, D is TRBD1 (5 bases). The germline V and J ends were trimmed by 5 bases and 2 bases, with 21 bases remaining between them. The germline V gene encodes CDR1 SGHAT and CDR2 FQNNGV. The CDR3 totals 18 residues. The CDR3 DNA follows: TGTGCCAGCAGCCCCTGGGGCAGCCTGCGGGGTACTAATGAAAAACTGTTTTTT. Its translation is CASSPWGSLRGTNEKLFF.